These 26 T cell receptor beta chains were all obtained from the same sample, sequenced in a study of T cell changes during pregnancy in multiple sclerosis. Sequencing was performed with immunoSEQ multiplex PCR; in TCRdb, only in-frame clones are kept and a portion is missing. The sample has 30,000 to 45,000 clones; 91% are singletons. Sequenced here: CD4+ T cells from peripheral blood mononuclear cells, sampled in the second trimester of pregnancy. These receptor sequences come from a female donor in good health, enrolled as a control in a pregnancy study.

CDR3 protein: CAISESLLSGEQYF. The CDR3 coding sequence is TGTGCCATCAGTGAGTCCCTCCTGTCAGGGGAGCAGTACTTC. The chain links TRBV10-3 to TRBJ2-7, with TRBD1 as a possible D gene (5 bases). Deletions cut 0 bases from V and 7 bases from J, with 13 bases between. Germline V lookup: CDR1 ENHRY, CDR2 SYGVKD. The CDR3 contains 14 residues.

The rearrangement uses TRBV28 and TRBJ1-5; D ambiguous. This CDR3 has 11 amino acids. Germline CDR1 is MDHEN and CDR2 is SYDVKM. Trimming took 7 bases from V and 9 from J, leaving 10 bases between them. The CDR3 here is CASNTLGPQHF. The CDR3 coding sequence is TGTGCCAGCAATACACTAGGGCCCCAGCATTTT. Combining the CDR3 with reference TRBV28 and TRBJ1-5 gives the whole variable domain DVKVTQSSRYLVKRTGEKVFLECVQDMDHENMFWYRQDPGLGLRLIYFSYDVKMKEKGDIPEGYSVSREKKERFSLILESASTNQTSMYLCASNTLGPQHFGDGTRLSIL.

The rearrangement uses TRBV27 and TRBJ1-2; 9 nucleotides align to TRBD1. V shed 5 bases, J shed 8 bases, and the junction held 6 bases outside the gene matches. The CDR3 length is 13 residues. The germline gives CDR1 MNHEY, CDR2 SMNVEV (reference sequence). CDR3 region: CASSPQGATGYTF. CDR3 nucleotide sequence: TGTGCCAGCAGTCCACAGGGGGCTACGGGCTACACCTTC.

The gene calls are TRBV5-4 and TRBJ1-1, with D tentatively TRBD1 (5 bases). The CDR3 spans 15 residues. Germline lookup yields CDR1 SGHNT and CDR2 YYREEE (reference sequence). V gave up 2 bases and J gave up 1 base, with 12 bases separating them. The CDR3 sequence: CASSFTWGKNTEAFF. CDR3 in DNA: TGTGCCAGCAGCTTTACGTGGGGCAAGAACACTGAAGCTTTCTTT.

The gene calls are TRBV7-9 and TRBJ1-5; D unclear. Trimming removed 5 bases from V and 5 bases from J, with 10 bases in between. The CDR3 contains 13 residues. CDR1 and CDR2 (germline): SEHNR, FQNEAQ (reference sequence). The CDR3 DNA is TGTGCCAGCAGCCTGTCTTTCGATCAGCCCCAGCATTTT. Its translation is CASSLSFDQPQHF.

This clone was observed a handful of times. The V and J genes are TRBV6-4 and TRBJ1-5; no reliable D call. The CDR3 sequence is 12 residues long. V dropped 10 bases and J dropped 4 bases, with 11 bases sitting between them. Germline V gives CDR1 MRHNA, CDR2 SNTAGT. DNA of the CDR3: TGTGCCACCATTCTACCTAATCAGCCCCAGCATTTT. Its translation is CATILPNQPQHF.

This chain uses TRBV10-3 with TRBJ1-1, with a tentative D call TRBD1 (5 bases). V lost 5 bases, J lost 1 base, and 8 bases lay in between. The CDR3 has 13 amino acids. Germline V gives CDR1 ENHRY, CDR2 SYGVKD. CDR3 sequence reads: CAISLDRNTEAFF. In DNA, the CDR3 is TGTGCCATCAGTCTAGACAGGAACACTGAAGCTTTCTTT.

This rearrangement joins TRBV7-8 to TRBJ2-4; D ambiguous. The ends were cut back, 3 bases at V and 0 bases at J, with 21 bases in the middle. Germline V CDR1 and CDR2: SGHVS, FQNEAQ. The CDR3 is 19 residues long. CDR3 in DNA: TGTGCCAGCAGCTTTCCTTCCGATGGCCGCGGTCTAGCCAAAAACATTCAGTACTTC. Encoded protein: CASSFPSDGRGLAKNIQYF.

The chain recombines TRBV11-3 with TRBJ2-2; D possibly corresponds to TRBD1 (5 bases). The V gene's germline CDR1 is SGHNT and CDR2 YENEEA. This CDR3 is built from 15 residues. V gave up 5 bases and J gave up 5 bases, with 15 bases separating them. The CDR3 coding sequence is TGTGCCAGCAGCCCCGTGGCAGGGTTAACCGGGGAGCTGTTTTTT. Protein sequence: CASSPVAGLTGELFF.

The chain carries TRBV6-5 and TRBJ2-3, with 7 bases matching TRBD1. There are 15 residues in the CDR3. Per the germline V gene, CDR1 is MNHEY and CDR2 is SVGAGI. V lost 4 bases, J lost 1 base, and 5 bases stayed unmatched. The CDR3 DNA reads TGTGCCAGCAGTTCCTTCGGGACAGGCACAGATACGCAGTATTTT. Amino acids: CASSSFGTGTDTQYF.

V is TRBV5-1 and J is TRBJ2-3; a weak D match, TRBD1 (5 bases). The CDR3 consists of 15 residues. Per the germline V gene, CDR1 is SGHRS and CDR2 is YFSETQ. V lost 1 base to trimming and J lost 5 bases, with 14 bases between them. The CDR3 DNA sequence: TGCGCCAGCAGCTTGTTATTGGGGCTCGGAGATACGCAGTATTTT. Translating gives CASSLLLGLGDTQYF.

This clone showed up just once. This CDR3 reads CASSLSDRNEQYF. In nucleotides, the CDR3 is TGTGCCAGCAGCCTCTCTGACAGAAACGAGCAGTACTTC. The genes are TRBV11-3 and TRBJ2-7; perhaps TRBD1 as D (5 bases). The germline V gene encodes CDR1 SGHNT and CDR2 YENEEA. This CDR3 has 13 amino acids. Trimming left V 5 bases short and J 5 bases short, with 13 bases between.

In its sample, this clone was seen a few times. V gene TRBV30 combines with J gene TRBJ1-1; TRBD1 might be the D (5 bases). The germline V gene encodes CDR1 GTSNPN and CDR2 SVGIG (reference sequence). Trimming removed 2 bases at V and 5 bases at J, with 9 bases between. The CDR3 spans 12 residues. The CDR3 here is CAWSPQGTEAFF. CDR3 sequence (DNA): TGTGCCTGGAGTCCCCAGGGAACTGAAGCTTTCTTT.

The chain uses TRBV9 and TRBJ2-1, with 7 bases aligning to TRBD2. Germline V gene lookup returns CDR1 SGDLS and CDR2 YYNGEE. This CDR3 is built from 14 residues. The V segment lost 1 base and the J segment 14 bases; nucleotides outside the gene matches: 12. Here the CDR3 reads CASSVSLAETYKFF. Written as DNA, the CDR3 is TGTGCCAGCAGCGTATCCCTAGCGGAAACCTATAAGTTCTTC.

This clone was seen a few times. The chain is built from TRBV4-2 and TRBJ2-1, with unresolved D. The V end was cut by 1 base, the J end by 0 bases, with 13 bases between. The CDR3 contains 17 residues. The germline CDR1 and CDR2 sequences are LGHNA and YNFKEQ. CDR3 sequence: CASSQVGSGLSYNEQFF. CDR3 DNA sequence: TGTGCCAGCAGCCAAGTTGGGTCAGGTCTCTCCTACAATGAGCAGTTCTTC.

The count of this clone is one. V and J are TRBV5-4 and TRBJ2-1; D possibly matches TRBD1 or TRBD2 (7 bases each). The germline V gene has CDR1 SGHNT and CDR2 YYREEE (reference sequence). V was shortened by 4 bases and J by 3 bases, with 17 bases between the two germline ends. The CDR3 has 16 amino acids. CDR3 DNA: TGTGCCAGCAGCATGGGAGGGCAGGGGGTCTACAATGAGCAGTTCTTC. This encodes CASSMGGQGVYNEQFF.

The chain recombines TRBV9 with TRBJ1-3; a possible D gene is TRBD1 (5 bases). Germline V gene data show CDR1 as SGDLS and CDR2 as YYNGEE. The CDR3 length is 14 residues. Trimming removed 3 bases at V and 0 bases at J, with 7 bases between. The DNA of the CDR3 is TGTGCCAGCAGCGAAGACAGCTCTGGAAACACCATATATTTT. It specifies CASSEDSSGNTIYF.

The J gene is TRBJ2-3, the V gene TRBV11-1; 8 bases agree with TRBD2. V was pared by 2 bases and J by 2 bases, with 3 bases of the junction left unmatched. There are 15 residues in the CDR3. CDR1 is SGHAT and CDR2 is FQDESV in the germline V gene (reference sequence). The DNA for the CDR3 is TGTGCCAGCAGCTTAACTAGCGGAATCACAGATACGCAGTATTTT. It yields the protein CASSLTSGITDTQYF.

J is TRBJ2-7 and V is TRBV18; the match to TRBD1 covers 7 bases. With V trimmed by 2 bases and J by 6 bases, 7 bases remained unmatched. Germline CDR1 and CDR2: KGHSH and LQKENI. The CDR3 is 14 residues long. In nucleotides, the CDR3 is TGTGCCAGCTCACCAAAAACAGGGGACGCCGAGCAGTACTTC. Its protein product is CASSPKTGDAEQYF. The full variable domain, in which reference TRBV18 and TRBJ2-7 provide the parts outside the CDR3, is NAGVMQNPRHLVRRRGQEARLRCSPMKGHSHVYWYRQLPEEGLKFMVYLQKENIIDESGMPKERFSAEFPKEGPSILRIQQVVRGDSAAYFCASSPKTGDAEQYFGPGTRLTVT.

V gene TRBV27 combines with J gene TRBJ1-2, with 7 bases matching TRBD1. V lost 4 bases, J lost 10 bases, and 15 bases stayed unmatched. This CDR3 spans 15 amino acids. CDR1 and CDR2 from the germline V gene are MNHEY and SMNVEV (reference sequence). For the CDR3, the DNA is TGTGCCAGCAGTTCTCCGGGACAGAAAGTTCGAGACTACACCTTC. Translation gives CASSSPGQKVRDYTF.

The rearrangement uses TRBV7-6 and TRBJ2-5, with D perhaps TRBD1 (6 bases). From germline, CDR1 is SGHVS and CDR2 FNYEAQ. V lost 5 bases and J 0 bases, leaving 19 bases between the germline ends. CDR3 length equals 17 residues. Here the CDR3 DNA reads TGTGCCAGCAGCCCAATAGTGCGACAGGCGAACCAAGAGACCCAGTACTTC. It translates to CASSPIVRQANQETQYF. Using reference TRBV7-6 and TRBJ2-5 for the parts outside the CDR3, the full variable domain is GAGVSQSPRYKVTKRGQDVALRCDPISGHVSLYWYRQALGQGPEFLTYFNYEAQQDKSGLPNDRFSAERPEGSISTLTIQRTEQRDSAMYRCASSPIVRQANQETQYFGPGTRLLVL.

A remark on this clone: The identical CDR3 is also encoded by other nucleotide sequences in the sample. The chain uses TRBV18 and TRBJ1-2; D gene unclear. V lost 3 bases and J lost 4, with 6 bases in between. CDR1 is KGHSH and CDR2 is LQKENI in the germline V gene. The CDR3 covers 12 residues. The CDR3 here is CASSPVFYGYTF. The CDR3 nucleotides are TGTGCCAGCTCACCCGTGTTCTATGGCTACACCTTC.

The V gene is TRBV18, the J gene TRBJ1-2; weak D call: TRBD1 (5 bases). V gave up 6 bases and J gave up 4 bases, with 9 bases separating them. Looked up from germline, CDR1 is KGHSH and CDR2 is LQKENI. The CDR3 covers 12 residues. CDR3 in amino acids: CASSLQGYGYTF. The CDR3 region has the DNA TGTGCCAGCTCCCTCCAGGGCTATGGCTACACCTTC.

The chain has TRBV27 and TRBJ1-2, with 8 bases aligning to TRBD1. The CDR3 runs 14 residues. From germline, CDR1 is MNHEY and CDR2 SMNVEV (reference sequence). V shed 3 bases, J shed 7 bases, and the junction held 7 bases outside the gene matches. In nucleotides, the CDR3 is TGTGCCAGCAGTTTGGACAGGGCAAGCGGTGGCTACACCTTC. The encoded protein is CASSLDRASGGYTF.

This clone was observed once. The CDR3 DNA follows: TGTGCCAGCAGCTTCGACCCCACTAGCGGGACTGGTAATGAGCAGTTCTTC. Translated, it gives CASSFDPTSGTGNEQFF. The gene calls are TRBV7-2 and TRBJ2-1; 10 nucleotides match TRBD2. Germline loops: CDR1 SGHTA, CDR2 FQGNSA. CDR3 length: 17 amino acids. V was clipped by 3 bases and J by 7 bases; unmatched bases: 12.

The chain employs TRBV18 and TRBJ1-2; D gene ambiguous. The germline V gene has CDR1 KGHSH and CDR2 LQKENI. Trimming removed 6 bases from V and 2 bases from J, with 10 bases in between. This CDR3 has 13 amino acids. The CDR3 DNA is TGTGCCAGCTCGCGAGACACCAACTATGGCTACACCTTC. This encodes CASSRDTNYGYTF.